These 13 T cell receptor beta chains were sequenced from one sample in a study of blood T cell repertoires in COVID-19. Data came from immunoSEQ multiplex PCR; TCRdb stores just in-frame clones and leaves some out. This table holds a few hundred thousand clones, 90% found once. The specimen was peripheral blood. The receptors were gathered from a woman aged 55-70 years with COVID-19, enrolled during active disease.

The genes are TRBV20-1 and TRBJ1-5, with D possibly being TRBD1 (5 bases). The CDR3 sequence is 15 residues long. CDR1 and CDR2 from the germline V gene are DFQATT and SNEGSKA (reference sequence). Trimming left V 3 bases short and J 5 bases short, with 17 bases between. The CDR3 sequence is CSASVSRGGDQPQHF. The CDR3 coding sequence is TGCAGTGCTAGTGTTTCTCGGGGAGGGGATCAGCCCCAGCATTTT.

This clone occurred a few times. The rearrangement uses TRBV7-2 and TRBJ2-4, with D possibly matching TRBD1 (6 bases). The CDR3 has 15 residues. Germline-derived CDR1 and CDR2 are SGHTA and FQGNSA. Trimming left V 5 bases short and J 6 bases short, with 17 bases between. The CDR3 region has the DNA TGTGCCAGCAGCCTAGGTAGGACAGCTACAAACATTCAGTACTTC. This gives the protein CASSLGRTATNIQYF.

This rearrangement joins TRBV5-5 to TRBJ2-1; no reliable D call. Germline CDR1 is SGHKS and CDR2 is YYEKEE (reference sequence). CDR3 length equals 15 residues. V was clipped by 2 bases and J by 0 bases, with 9 bases between them. The CDR3 loop reads CASSLAASSYNEQFF. The CDR3 DNA follows: TGTGCCAGCAGCTTAGCTGCGAGCTCCTACAATGAGCAGTTCTTC.

A note on this clone: This sample also contains other DNA sequences that code for the same CDR3. V gene TRBV9 combines with J gene TRBJ1-4; 10 bases line up with TRBD1. Germline-derived CDR1 and CDR2 are SGDLS and YYNGEE. Unmatched junction bases numbered 3, after V lost 4 bases and J lost 3 bases. The CDR3 has 15 residues. CDR3 in amino acids: CASSSGTGANEKLFF. Written as DNA, the CDR3 is TGTGCCAGCAGCTCAGGGACAGGGGCTAATGAAAAACTGTTTTTT.

The chain couples TRBV5-1 to TRBJ1-1, with D perhaps matching TRBD1 (6 bases). The ends were cut back, 6 bases at V and 5 bases at J, with 8 bases in the middle. The V gene's germline CDR1 is SGHRS and CDR2 YFSETQ. The CDR3 consists of 11 residues. For the CDR3, the DNA is TGCGCCAGCAAGGGGGAGACTGAAGCTTTCTTT. Its protein is CASKGETEAFF. Based on the CDR3 plus reference TRBV5-1 and TRBJ1-1, the full variable domain is KAGVTQTPRYLIKTRGQQVTLSCSPISGHRSVSWYQQTPGQGLQFLFEYFSETQRNKGNFPGRFSGRQFSNSRSEMNVSTLELGDSALYLCASKGETEAFFGQGTRLTVV.

J is TRBJ2-2 and V is TRBV9; 10 bases line up with TRBD1. The CDR3 has 17 residues. CDR1 and CDR2 from the germline V gene are SGDLS and YYNGEE. V lost 4 bases, J lost 0 bases, and 6 bases stayed unmatched. CDR3 sequence reads: CASSSQDRGPNTGELFF. Written as DNA, the CDR3 is TGTGCCAGCAGCTCGCAAGACAGGGGGCCGAACACCGGGGAGCTGTTTTTT.

This clone was observed a single time. The chain employs TRBV4-3 and TRBJ1-4; D gene unclear. The V gene lost 0 bases and the J gene lost 4 bases, with 6 bases spanning the gap. CDR1 LGHNA and CDR2 YSLEER come from the germline V gene. The CDR3 contains 14 residues. Here the CDR3 DNA reads TGCGCCAGCAGCCAAGATGAGAGTAATGAAAAACTGTTTTTT. Its translation is CASSQDESNEKLFF.

The gene calls are TRBV10-3 and TRBJ2-1; 12 bases map to TRBD1. The V gene's germline CDR1 is ENHRY and CDR2 SYGVKD. The CDR3 totals 15 residues. The trim removed 7 bases at V and 8 bases at J, leaving 9 bases unmatched. The CDR3 sequence is CAINNRDRGHDEQFF. For the CDR3, the DNA is TGTGCCATCAACAACCGGGACAGGGGGCACGATGAGCAGTTCTTC.

This chain connects TRBV27 to TRBJ1-2; D might be TRBD1 (5 bases). V lost 8 bases and J lost 1, with 17 bases in between. The CDR3 extends over 15 amino acids. From germline, CDR1 is MNHEY and CDR2 SMNVEV (reference sequence). CDR3 nucleotides: TGTGCCAGCGGGGGGAGAAGTTCGATTAACTATGGCTACACCTTC. Translated: CASGGRSSINYGYTF.

This sequence joins TRBV19 and TRBJ2-2, with D possibly being TRBD2 (6 bases). Deletions cut 3 bases from V and 5 bases from J, with 10 bases between. Germline CDR1 and CDR2: LNHDA and SQIVND (reference sequence). The CDR3 totals 14 residues. DNA for the CDR3: TGTGCCAGTAGTATTGGGGGAGGAACCGGGGAGCTGTTTTTT. It encodes CASSIGGGTGELFF. Variable domain in full (rest from reference TRBV19 and TRBJ2-2): DGGITQSPKYLFRKEGQNVTLSCEQNLNHDAMYWYRQDPGQGLRLIYYSQIVNDFQKGDIAEGYSVSREKKESFPLTVTSAQKNPTAFYLCASSIGGGTGELFFGEGSRLTVL.

The V call is TRBV6-5, the J call TRBJ1-1; 7 nucleotides line up with TRBD1. Germline V lookup: CDR1 MNHEY, CDR2 SVGAGI. V trimming: 6 bases; J trimming: 4 bases; junction bases outside the gene matches: 8. The CDR3 totals 14 residues. The chain's CDR3 is CASSPDREATEAFF. DNA of the CDR3: TGTGCCAGCAGCCCAGACAGGGAGGCCACTGAAGCTTTCTTT.

The CDR3 DNA reads as TGTGCCAGCAGTTTATCGGCAGATTTGAACACTGAAGCTTTCTTT. Translated, it gives CASSLSADLNTEAFF. The genes are TRBV27 and TRBJ1-1; D remains unclear. The CDR3 contains 15 residues. Trimming took 0 bases from V and 0 from J, leaving 8 bases between them. The germline V gene encodes CDR1 MNHEY and CDR2 SMNVEV (reference sequence).

V is TRBV30 and J is TRBJ1-4; 8 nucleotides line up with TRBD1. This CDR3 comprises 12 residues. Losses at the gene ends were 4 bases for V and 6 bases for J; bases not matched to a gene: 1. The germline CDR1 and CDR2 sequences are GTSNPN and SVGIG (reference sequence). The CDR3, as DNA: TGTGCCTGGAACAGGGGGGATGAAAAACTGTTTTTT. Its protein product is CAWNRGDEKLFF.